Listed here are 5 T cell receptor beta chains from one sample, sequenced in a study of T-cell memory formation after mild COVID-19. From the 5' RACE reads, TCRdb called clonotypes with MiXCR, one entry per CDR3 protein. The sample consists of under 650,000 distinct CDR3 sequences, about a sixth of them appearing once. Input material: PBMCs or a T cell subset sorted from them (not recorded which). Every receptor here comes from an adult woman who had mild COVID-19 (a few samples of this study predate the infection). Cell type and time point are not known.

The genes are TRBV5-1 and TRBJ2-2; unclear D gene. The germline V gene encodes CDR1 SGHRS and CDR2 YFSETQ. The CDR3 totals 15 residues. Trimming pared 0 bases from V and 2 bases from J, leaving 8 bases between. The CDR3 DNA follows: TGCGCCAGCAGCTTGGTCCACGCCAACACCGGGGAGCTGTTTTTT. It specifies CASSLVHANTGELFF.

V is TRBV6-1 and J is TRBJ1-6; D ambiguous. Germline V gives CDR1 MNHNS, CDR2 SASEGT. The CDR3 consists of 13 residues. Between the trimmed V and J ends, which lost 8 bases and 4 bases, there was a span of 9 bases. The CDR3 is CASQDGYNSPLHF. Here the CDR3 DNA reads TGTGCCAGCCAAGACGGTTATAATTCACCCCTCCACTTT.

The gene calls are TRBV5-1 and TRBJ2-3; D may correspond to TRBD1 or TRBD2 (6 bases each). The CDR3 consists of 17 residues. Trimming removed 4 bases from V and 4 bases from J, with 22 bases in between. The germline gives CDR1 SGHRS, CDR2 YFSETQ. CDR3 nucleotide sequence: TGCGCCAGCAGCCCCGGGTTGGAGGGGGGCGTCGCAGATACGCAGTATTTT. Translation: CASSPGLEGGVADTQYF.

This clonotype has a handful of counts. The J gene is TRBJ2-1, the V gene TRBV7-9, with 10 bases matching TRBD2. Germline CDR1 and CDR2: SEHNR and FQNEAQ (reference sequence). The CDR3 runs to 20 residues. J lost 0 bases, V lost 4 bases, and 15 bases had no gene match. The CDR3 DNA reads as TGTGCCAGCAGCTCCTTAGCGGGGGGATTCGGGGGTTCCTCCTACAATGAGCAGTTCTTC. It encodes CASSSLAGGFGGSSYNEQFF.

This clonotype was counted only a few times. The CDR3 coding sequence is TGCGCCAGCAGCGTTGAAACGAACACCGGGGAGCTGTTTTTT. It is translated as CASSVETNTGELFF. The chain is built from TRBV5-1 and TRBJ2-2; D uncertain. Between the trimmed V and J ends, which lost 4 bases and 0 bases, there was a span of 7 bases. CDR1 SGHRS and CDR2 YFSETQ come from the germline V gene. The CDR3 consists of 14 residues.